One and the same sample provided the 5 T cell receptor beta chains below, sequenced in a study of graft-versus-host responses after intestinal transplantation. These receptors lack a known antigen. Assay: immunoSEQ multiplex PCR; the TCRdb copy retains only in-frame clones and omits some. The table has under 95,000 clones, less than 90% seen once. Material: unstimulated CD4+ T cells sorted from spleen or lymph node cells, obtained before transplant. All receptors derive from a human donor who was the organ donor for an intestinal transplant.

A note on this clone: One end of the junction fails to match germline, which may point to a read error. CDR3 coding DNA: TGTGCCAGCAGCGTAACCCGGAGCAACGGGGAGCTGTTTTTT. It codes for CASSVTRSNGELFF. The chain joins TRBV7-3 to TRBJ2-2; D is ambiguous. The CDR3 totals 14 residues. Germline-derived CDR1 and CDR2 are SGHTA and FQGTGA.

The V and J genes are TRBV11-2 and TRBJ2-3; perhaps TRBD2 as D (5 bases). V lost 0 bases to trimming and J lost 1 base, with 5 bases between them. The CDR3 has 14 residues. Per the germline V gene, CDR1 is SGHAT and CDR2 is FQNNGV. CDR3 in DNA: TGTGCCAGCAGCTTAGACGGGGGCACAGATACGCAGTATTTT. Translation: CASSLDGGTDTQYF.

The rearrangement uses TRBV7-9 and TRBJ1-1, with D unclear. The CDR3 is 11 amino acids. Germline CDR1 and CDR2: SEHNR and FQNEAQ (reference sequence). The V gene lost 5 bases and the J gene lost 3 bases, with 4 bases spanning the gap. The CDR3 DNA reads TGTGCCAGCAGCCCAGACACTGAAGCTTTCTTT. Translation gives CASSPDTEAFF.

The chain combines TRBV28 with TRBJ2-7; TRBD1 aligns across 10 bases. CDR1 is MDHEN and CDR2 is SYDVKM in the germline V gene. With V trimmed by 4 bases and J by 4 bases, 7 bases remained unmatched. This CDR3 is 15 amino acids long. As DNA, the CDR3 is TGTGCCAGCAGTTACCCGCTGGACAGGGGGTACGAGCAGTACTTC. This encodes CASSYPLDRGYEQYF.

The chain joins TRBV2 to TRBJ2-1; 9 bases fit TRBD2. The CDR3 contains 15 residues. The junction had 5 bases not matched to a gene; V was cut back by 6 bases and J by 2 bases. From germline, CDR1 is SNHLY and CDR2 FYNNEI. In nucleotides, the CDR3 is TGTGCCAGCAGGGGCGGGAGGGGTCCCTACAATGAGCAGTTCTTC. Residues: CASRGGRGPYNEQFF.